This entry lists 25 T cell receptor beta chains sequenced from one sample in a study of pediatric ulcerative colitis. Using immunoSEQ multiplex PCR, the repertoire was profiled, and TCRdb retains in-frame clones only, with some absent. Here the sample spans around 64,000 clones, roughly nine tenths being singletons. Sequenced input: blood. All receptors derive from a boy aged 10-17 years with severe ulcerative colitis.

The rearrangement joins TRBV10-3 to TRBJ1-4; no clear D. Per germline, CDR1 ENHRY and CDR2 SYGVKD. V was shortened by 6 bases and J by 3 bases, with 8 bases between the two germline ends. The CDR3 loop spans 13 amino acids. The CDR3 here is CAIRQLSNEKLFF. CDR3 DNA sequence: TGTGCCATCAGACAGCTCTCTAATGAAAAACTGTTTTTT.

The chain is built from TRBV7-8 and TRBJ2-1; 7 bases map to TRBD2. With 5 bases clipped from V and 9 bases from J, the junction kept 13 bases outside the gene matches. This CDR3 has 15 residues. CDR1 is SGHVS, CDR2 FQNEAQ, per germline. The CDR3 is CASSGRRGGEGEQFF. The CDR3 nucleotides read TGTGCCAGCAGCGGTCGGCGGGGAGGGGAAGGTGAGCAGTTCTTC.

CDR3 protein: CSVASDQGEQYF. In DNA form, the CDR3 reads TGCAGCGTTGCTAGCGACCAGGGGGAGCAGTACTTC. The chain carries TRBV29-1 and TRBJ2-7; D may correspond to TRBD1 or TRBD2 (6 bases each). Per the germline V gene, CDR1 is SQVTM and CDR2 is ANQGSEA. V gave up 4 bases and J gave up 7 bases, with 14 bases separating them. The CDR3 runs to 12 residues.

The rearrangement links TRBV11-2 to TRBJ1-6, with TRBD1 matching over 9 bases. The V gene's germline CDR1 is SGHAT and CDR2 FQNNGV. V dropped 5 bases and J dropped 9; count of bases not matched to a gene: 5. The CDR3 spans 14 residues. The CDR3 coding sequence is TGTGCCAGCAGCACGGGACAGGGTAGTTCACCCCTCCACTTT. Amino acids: CASSTGQGSSPLHF.

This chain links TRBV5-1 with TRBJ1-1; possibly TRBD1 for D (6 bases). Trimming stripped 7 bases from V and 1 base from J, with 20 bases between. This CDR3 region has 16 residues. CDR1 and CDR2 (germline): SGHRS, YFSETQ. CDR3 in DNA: TGCGCCAGCTCCCAGAGCGGGGGGCGGAAGAACACTGAAGCTTTCTTT. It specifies CASSQSGGRKNTEAFF.

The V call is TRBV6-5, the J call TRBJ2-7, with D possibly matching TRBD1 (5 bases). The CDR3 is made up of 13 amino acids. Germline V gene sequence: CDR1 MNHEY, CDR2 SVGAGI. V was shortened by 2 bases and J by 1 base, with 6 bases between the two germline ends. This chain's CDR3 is CASSYQGSYEQYF. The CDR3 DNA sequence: TGTGCCAGCAGTTACCAGGGTTCCTACGAGCAGTACTTC.

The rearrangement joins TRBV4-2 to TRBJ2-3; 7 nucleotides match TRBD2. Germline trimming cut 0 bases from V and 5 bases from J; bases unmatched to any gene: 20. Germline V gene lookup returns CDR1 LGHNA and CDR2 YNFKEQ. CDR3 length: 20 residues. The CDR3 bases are TGTGCCAGCAGCCAAGAACCCAAAGAAGTTCTCGCGGGAGAGGTAGATACGCAGTATTTT. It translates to CASSQEPKEVLAGEVDTQYF.

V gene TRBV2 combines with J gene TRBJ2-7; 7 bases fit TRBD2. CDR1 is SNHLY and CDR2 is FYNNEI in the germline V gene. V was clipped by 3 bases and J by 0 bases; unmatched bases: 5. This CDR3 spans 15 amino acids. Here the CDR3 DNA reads TGTGCCAGCAGTGAGCTAGCGGCTAGCTCCTACGAGCAGTACTTC. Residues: CASSELAASSYEQYF.

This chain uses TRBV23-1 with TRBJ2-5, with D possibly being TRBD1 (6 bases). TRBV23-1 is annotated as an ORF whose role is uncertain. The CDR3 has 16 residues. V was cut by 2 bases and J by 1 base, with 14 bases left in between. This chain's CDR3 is CASSQLRSDSQETQYF. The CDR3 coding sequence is TGCGCCAGCAGTCAACTCAGGTCGGACAGCCAAGAGACCCAGTACTTC.

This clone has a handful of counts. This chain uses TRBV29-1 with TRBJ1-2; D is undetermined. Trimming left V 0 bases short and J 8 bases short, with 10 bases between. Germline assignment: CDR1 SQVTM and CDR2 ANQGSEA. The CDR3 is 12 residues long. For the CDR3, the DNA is TGCAGCGTTGAAGATCTTCGTGGGGGCTACACCTTC. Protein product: CSVEDLRGGYTF.

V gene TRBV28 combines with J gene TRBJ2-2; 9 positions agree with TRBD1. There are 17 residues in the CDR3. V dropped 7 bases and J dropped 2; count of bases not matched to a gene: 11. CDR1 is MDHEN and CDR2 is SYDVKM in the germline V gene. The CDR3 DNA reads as TGTGCCAGCACTCTAGGACAGGGGACCATAAACACCGGGGAGCTGTTTTTT. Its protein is CASTLGQGTINTGELFF.

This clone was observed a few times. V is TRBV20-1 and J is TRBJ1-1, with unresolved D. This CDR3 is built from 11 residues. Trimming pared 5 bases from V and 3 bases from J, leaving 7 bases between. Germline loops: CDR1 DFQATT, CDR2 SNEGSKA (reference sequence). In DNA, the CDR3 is TGCAGTGCTGAAAGGGACACTGAAGCTTTCTTT. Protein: CSAERDTEAFF.

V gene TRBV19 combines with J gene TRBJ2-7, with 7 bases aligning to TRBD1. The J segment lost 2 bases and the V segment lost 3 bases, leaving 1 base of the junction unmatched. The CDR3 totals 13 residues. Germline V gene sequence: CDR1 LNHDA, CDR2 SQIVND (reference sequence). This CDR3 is CASSIQGAYEQYF. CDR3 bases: TGTGCCAGTAGTATTCAGGGGGCCTACGAGCAGTACTTC.

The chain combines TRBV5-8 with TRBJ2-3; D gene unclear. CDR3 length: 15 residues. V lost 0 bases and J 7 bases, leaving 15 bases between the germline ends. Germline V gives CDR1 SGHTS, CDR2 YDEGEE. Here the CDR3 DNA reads TGTGCCAGCAGCTTGGCCATCCTTCAGAGTAATACGCAGTATTTT. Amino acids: CASSLAILQSNTQYF.

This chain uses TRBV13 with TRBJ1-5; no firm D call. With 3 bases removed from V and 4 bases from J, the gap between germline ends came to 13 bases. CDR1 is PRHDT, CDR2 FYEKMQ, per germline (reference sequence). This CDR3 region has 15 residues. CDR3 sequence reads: CASSFGLHGNQPQHF. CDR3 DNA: TGTGCCAGCAGCTTCGGGTTACACGGGAATCAGCCCCAGCATTTT.

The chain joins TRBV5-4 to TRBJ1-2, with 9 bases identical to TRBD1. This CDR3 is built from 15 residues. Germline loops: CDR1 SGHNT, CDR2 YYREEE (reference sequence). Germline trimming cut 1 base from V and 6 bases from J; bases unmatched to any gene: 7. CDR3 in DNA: TGTGCCAGCAGCTTGTTTACAGGGGGCAAGAATGGCTACACCTTC. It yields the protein CASSLFTGGKNGYTF.

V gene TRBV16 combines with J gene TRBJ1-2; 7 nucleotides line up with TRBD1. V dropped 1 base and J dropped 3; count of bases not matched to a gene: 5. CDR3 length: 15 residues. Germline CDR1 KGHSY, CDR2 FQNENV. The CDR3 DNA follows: TGTGCCAGCAGCCAATGGGCGGGGACAGACTATGGCTACACCTTC. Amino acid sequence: CASSQWAGTDYGYTF. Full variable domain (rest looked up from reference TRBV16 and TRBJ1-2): GEEVAQTPKHLVRGEGQKAKLYCAPIKGHSYVFWYQQVLKNEFKFLISFQNENVFDETGMPKERFSAKCLPNSPCSLEIQATKLEDSAVYFCASSQWAGTDYGYTFGSGTRLTVV.

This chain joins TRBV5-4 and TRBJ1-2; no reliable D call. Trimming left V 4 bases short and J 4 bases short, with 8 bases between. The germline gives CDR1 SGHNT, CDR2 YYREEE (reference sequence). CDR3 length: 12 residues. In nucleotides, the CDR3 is TGTGCCAGCAGCCCTCCCGGCTATGGCTACACCTTC. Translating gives CASSPPGYGYTF.

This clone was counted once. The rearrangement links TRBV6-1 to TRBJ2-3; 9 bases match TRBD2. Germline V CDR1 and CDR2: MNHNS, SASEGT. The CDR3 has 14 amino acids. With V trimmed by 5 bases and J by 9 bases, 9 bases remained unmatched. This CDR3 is CASSTGTSYFTQYF. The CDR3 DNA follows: TGTGCCAGCAGTACCGGGACTAGCTATTTCACGCAGTATTTT.

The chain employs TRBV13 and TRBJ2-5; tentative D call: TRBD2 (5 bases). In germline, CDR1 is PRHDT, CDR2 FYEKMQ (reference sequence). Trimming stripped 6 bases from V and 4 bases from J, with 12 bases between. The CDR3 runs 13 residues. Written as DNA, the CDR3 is TGTGCCAGCAGTTTCGGGGTCGGAGAGACCCAGTACTTC. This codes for CASSFGVGETQYF.

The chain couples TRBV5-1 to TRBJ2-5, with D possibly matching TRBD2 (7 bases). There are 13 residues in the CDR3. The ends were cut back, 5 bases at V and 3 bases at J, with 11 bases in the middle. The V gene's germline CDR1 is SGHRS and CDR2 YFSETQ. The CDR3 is CASRGGREETQYF. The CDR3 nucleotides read TGCGCCAGCAGGGGGGGGCGCGAAGAGACCCAGTACTTC. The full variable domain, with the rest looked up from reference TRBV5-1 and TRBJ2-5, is KAGVTQTPRYLIKTRGQQVTLSCSPISGHRSVSWYQQTPGQGLQFLFEYFSETQRNKGNFPGRFSGRQFSNSRSEMNVSTLELGDSALYLCASRGGREETQYFGPGTRLLVL.

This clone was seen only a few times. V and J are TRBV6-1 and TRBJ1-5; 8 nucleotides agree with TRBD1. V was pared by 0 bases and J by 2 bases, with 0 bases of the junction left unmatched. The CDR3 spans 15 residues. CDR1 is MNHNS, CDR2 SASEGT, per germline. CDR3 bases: TGTGCCAGCAGTGAAGCGACAGGGGGCAATCAGCCCCAGCATTTT. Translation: CASSEATGGNQPQHF.

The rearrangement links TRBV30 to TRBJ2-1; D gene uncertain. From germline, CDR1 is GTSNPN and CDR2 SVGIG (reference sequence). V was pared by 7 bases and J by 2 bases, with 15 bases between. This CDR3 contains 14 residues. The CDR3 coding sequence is TGTGCCTTACTGCGATCTGGGGCCTACAATGAGCAGTTCTTC. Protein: CALLRSGAYNEQFF.

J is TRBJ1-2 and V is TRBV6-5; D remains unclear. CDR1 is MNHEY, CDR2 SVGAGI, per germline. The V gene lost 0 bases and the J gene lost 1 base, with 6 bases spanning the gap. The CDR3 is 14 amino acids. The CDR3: CASSYSNLNYGYTF. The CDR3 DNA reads TGTGCCAGCAGTTACTCGAACCTTAACTATGGCTACACCTTC.

The CDR3 protein is CASKRNDRGTLPQHF. The CDR3 coding sequence is TGTGCCAGCAAGAGGAACGACAGAGGGACCTTGCCCCAGCATTTT. V and J are TRBV6-5 and TRBJ1-5; D might be TRBD1 (5 bases). Germline V gene data show CDR1 as MNHEY and CDR2 as SVGAGI. This CDR3 contains 15 residues. Trimming cost V 7 bases and J 9 bases, with 22 bases left between them.